This T cell receptor (beta chain) was recorded in a study of blood T cells in healthy people across ages. Donors were healthy Caucasian individuals from Russia aged roughly 6 to 90. Every donor contributed about 10 milliliters of peripheral blood by blood draw. Points from the study as a whole: In long-lived donors, naive CD4+ cell counts and diversity exceeded those of aged donors.

CDR1 SQVTM and CDR2 ANQGSEA come from the germline V gene. V shed 8 bases and J shed 1 base, with 14 bases lying between them. There are 13 residues in the CDR3. PCR was performed a second time for about 7 to 12 cycles using a sample-barcoded 5' primer and a J-beta primer mix. TCRdb recomputed calls from the 5' RACE reads with MiXCR, one row per CDR3 protein. The data hold 1,800,000 or so distinct CDR3 sequences, with 35% to 50% observed a single time. This clonotype has just a few counts. Antigen specificity is unknown. This clonotype was obtained from a human donor in good health. Specimen: blood. The rearrangement links TRBV29-1 to TRBJ1-1; D ambiguous. In nucleotides, the CDR3 is TGCAGCCCCATCGTGCTTCCGAACACTGAAGCTTTCTTT. As protein: CSPIVLPNTEAFF.